Listed below are T cell receptor beta chains from one sample, sequenced in a study of PD-1 blockade in mismatch repair-deficient tumors. Using immunoSEQ multiplex PCR, the repertoire was profiled, and TCRdb retains in-frame clones only, with some absent. The sample includes some 70,000 clones, roughly 80% of them seen just once. Sequenced here: peripheral blood, sampled 2 weeks after starting pembrolizumab. These receptors were collected from an adult with mismatch repair-deficient cancer. Both conserved end residues are trimmed from each CDR3. Fields, in order: V gene, CDR3 protein.

>TRBV11-3
ASSFGSSWRGYT
>TRBV29-1
SVDGVGVGTDTQY
>TRBV30
AWSNTPRREKLF
>TRBV7-2
ASSLDRAQPQH
>TRBV12-5
ASRSGNTEAF
>TRBV5-4
ASSLGGLLVSQY
>TRBV4-3
ASSPNPREGRGEQF
>TRBV21-1
ASSKLRDRDVGELF
>TRBV19
ASTSPGLNTEAF
>TRBV5-1
ASSLQWGGYEQY
>TRBV9
ASSPSAGVKDTQY
>TRBV27
ASSSILAGGLHEQY
>TRBV27
ASHTSYFTTTVINYGYT
>TRBV7-6
ASSLATDQPQH
>TRBV4-3
ASSQDRDGQPQH
>TRBV27
ASSLGGAGNTIY
>TRBV6-1
ASSGVPGRNPDQETQY
>TRBV12-5
ASGLVVGGRYNQPQH
>TRBV7-2
ASSSPGTTNAYNEQF
>TRBV6-5
ASSYRREPNYEQY
>TRBV19
ASSIEESQPQH
>TRBV11-3
ASSSNGGATEAF
>TRBV2
ASSLMRRGENTEAF
>TRBV11-2
ASSLGLARDTQY
>TRBV6-1
ASSESYGSNRDEQF
>TRBV6-5
ASSYRGGYEQF
>TRBV27
ASSSSQGSRGYT
>TRBV7-3
ASSLGAAKSYEQY
>TRBV29-1
SVASGNTEAF
>TRBV30
AWSGGQGIHEQY
>TRBV18
ASSPRTSGRMGTGELF
>TRBV7-6
ASSFLAGGGTDTQY
>TRBV5-1
ASSLVDRELDEQF
>TRBV19
ASSITGANTEAF
>TRBV5-8
ASSLADRSNQPQH
>TRBV7-2
AGGADENQPQH
>TRBV21-1
ASSKGGGCTEAF
>TRBV1
TSSQKLDGDEQF
>TRBV6-5
ASSLQGPYEQY
>TRBV28
ASTDRGMQKLF
>TRBV6-1
ASRDRIRYEQY
>TRBV6-1
ASSGPGGAKYGYT
>TRBV6-5
ASSYERGRGQF
>TRBV5-1
ASSSTGGGGYGYT
>TRBV5-1
ASSPAPTGETEAF
>TRBV9
ASSVAPAGANEQF
>TRBV9
ASSTGVYNEQF
>TRBV5-1
ASSPYEILAKNIQY
>TRBV6-1
ASSLDRGNYEQF
>TRBV7-9
ASTEGGLAPGTGELF
>TRBV14
ASSPLAGLKTEAF
>TRBV27
ASSSYWGGGVEAF
>TRBV11-2
ASSPRGGANEKLF
>TRBV7-2
ASSFQNAAYYGYT
>TRBV25-1
ASSETRGGSQETQY